In its sample, the clone carrying this T cell receptor (beta chain) ranks as medium-sized. Its antigen is not identified. This CDR3 is 14 amino acids long. V lost 3 bases and J 7 bases, leaving 13 bases between the germline ends. CDR1 is LGHNA and CDR2 is YNFKEQ in the germline V gene. The record originates from a study of tumour-infiltrating T cells in Burkitt lymphoma. The wider study: All epidemiological Burkitt lymphoma subtypes were represented in the cohort. Overall and progression-free survival were predicted by productive clonality.

Study outcomes and limitations: Several public clonotypes recurred in numerous Burkitt lymphoma patients.

Some clones are missing from TCRdb's copy, which holds only in-frame ones; the method was immunoSEQ multiplex PCR. The sample has around 45,000 clones, around a third seen once. Sequenced material: tumor tissue. The chain has TRBV4-2 and TRBJ1-5, with D perhaps TRBD1 (5 bases). The receptor comes from a human donor with Burkitt lymphoma. The CDR3 bases are TGTGCCAGCAGCCATAGGGGAGAGGGGCAGCCCCAGCATTTT. This sequence encodes CASSHRGEGQPQHF.